This passage covers 2 T cell receptor beta chains from one sample sequenced in a study of response to subunit inactivated influenza vaccine. TCRdb analysed the RT-PCR reads with MiXCR anew, one entry per CDR3 protein. Of hundreds of thousands of distinct CDR3 sequences listed, 15% to 17% are singletons. The sample here was PBMCs from blood, taken approximately 13 days after vaccination. The receptors here all came from a man aged 50-60 years who received an inactivated influenza vaccine.

This clonotype was found a few times. This rearrangement joins TRBV6-2 or TRBV6-3 to TRBJ2-1, with 8 bases matching TRBD2. The CDR3 spans 19 residues. CDR1 MNHEY and CDR2 SVGEGT come from the germline V gene. The V gene end was trimmed by 2 bases and the J gene end by 2 bases; junction bases not matched to a gene: 14. CDR3 nucleotide sequence: TGTGCCAGCAGTTACACCGGACTAGCAGACACAGGGCCCTACAATGAGCAGTTCTTC. Translation: CASSYTGLADTGPYNEQFF.

This clonotype showed up just a few times. The chain links TRBV2 to TRBJ2-3; TRBD2 matches 8 bases. The ends lost 6 bases at V and 0 bases at J; junction bases unmatched: 8. The V gene's germline CDR1 is SNHLY and CDR2 FYNNEI. The length of the CDR3 is 16 residues. CDR3 in amino acids: CASRAVLAVSTDTQYF. The DNA for the CDR3 is TGTGCCAGCAGAGCTGTACTAGCGGTGAGCACAGATACGCAGTATTTT. Full variable domain (missing parts from reference TRBV2 and TRBJ2-3): EPEVTQTPSHQVTQMGQEVILRCVPISNHLYFYWYRQILGQKVEFLVSFYNNEISEKSEIFDDQFSVERPDGSNFTLKIRSTKLEDSAMYFCASRAVLAVSTDTQYFGPGTRLTVL.